This is a list of T cell receptor beta chains from one sample in a study of shared clonotypes between healthy human individuals. Measured with immunoSEQ multiplex PCR; TCRdb has only the in-frame clones, and not every one. The sample includes roughly 2,300,000 clones, 80% to 95% of them seen just once. The sample taken for sequencing was naive CD4+ T cells from PBMCs. The receptors were gathered from a man between 18 and 29 years old in good health. Some clones in this sample may be carry-over from other donors' samples. Both conserved end residues are part of each CDR3. A D gene is named only where the DNA matches it firmly. Clone size appears in some rows only: once, few, many, or a class for an expanded clone.

D,J,V,size,DNA,CDR3
.,TRBJ1-1,TRBV29-1,few,TGCAGCGACGCGGGGGCGGCGGACACTGAAGCTTTCTTT,CSDAGAADTEAFF
TRBD1,TRBJ2-5,TRBV10-3,.,TGTGCCATCAGGGCCGGGACAGGGGCTGAGACCCAGTACTTC,CAIRAGTGAETQYF
TRBD1,TRBJ1-3,TRBV28,.,TGTGCCAGCAGTTCGACAGGGTTTGGAAACACCATATATTTT,CASSSTGFGNTIYF
.,TRBJ1-5,TRBV2,.,TGTGCCAGCACGGGGGGAGGGCAGCCCCAGCATTTT,CASTGGGQPQHF
.,TRBJ1-5,TRBV21-1,once,TGTGCCAGCAGCACCCGGGGGCCATTCGGGCCCCAGCATTTT,CASSTRGPFGPQHF
TRBD1,TRBJ2-5,TRBV6-6,.,TGTGCCAGCACCATGTCCCGGGACAGGGGCCAAGAGACCCAGTACTTC,CASTMSRDRGQETQYF
.,TRBJ1-1,TRBV4-2,.,TGTGCCAGCAGCCCGAACACTGAAGCTTTCTTT,CASSPNTEAFF
.,TRBJ2-7,TRBV7-8,.,TGTGCCAGCAGCCTAGTGGGAGACACAATCTACGAGCAGTACTTC,CASSLVGDTIYEQYF
TRBD1,TRBJ1-3,TRBV5-3,.,TGTGCCAGACGGCCGGGACAGGGGGATGCTCCTGGAAACACCATATATTTT,CARRPGQGDAPGNTIYF
.,TRBJ1-1,TRBV29-1,.,TGCAGCGTTGAAACATACAGGGATGAAGCTTTCTTT,CSVETYRDEAFF
.,TRBJ2-1,TRBV6-5,once,TGTGCCACCATTAGATACAATGAGCAGTTCTTC,CATIRYNEQFF
.,TRBJ1-2,TRBV6-6,.,TGTGCCAGCAGTTCTGGGACTAAAGGCTACACCTTC,CASSSGTKGYTF
TRBD2,TRBJ2-2,TRBV19,.,TGTGCCAGTAATCCGCTAGCGGGAGTTCACGGGGAGCTGTTTTTT,CASNPLAGVHGELFF
.,TRBJ2-1,TRBV5-4,.,TGTGCCAGCAGCTTGGAGGCGGGCCTCTACAATGAGCAGTTCTTC,CASSLEAGLYNEQFF
.,TRBJ2-7,TRBV7-9,.,TGTGCCAGCAGCTTAGCGCAGGGTTACGAGCAGTACTTC,CASSLAQGYEQYF
.,TRBJ1-2,TRBV28,.,TGTGCCAGCAGTTTAGAGTTCAACTATGGCTACACCTTC,CASSLEFNYGYTF
.,TRBJ1-2,TRBV6-5,.,TGTGCCAGCATCGCCCCCAACGATGGCTACACCTTC,CASIAPNDGYTF
.,TRBJ1-5,TRBV18,once,TGTGCCAGCTCACCAATACAGGGCTTTCAGCCCCAGCATTTT,CASSPIQGFQPQHF
.,TRBJ2-7,TRBV27,.,TGTGCCAGCAGTTTATATATCGCCTCGGGGGAGCAGTACTTC,CASSLYIASGEQYF
.,TRBJ2-7,TRBV6-1,.,TGTGCCAGCAGTGAAACCCGAGCGGACCCTTACGAGCAGTACTTC,CASSETRADPYEQYF
TRBD1,TRBJ2-7,TRBV5-1,.,TGCGCCAGCAGCACCGGGACAGGGAACCGGGGCCCCTACGAGCAGTACTTC,CASSTGTGNRGPYEQYF
TRBD1,TRBJ2-7,TRBV11-1,.,TGTGCCAGCAGCCCCCGACAGGGATCCCCTTTAGGCGCCTACGAGCAGTACTTC,CASSPRQGSPLGAYEQYF
.,TRBJ1-1,TRBV10-3,.,TGTGCCATCAGTGGGTACACTGAAGCTTTCTTT,CAISGYTEAFF
TRBD2,TRBJ2-3,TRBV6-4,.,TGTGCCAGCAGTGGATCCGGGACTAGCGGGGGTACGCAGTATTTT,CASSGSGTSGGTQYF
.,TRBJ2-5,TRBV28,.,TGTGCCAGCAGTTTAATTAGCCAAGAGACCCAGTACTTC,CASSLISQETQYF
.,TRBJ2-7,TRBV5-1,.,TGCGCCAGTAGGTGGGGAATTACCTACGAGCAGTACTTC,CASRWGITYEQYF
TRBD2,TRBJ2-5,TRBV25-1,.,TGTGCCAGCAGTGTTCTAGCGGGAGGGCCGGGAGAGACCCAGTACTTC,CASSVLAGGPGETQYF
.,TRBJ1-1,TRBV23-1,once,TGCGCCAGCAGTCAATCTGACTCGGACACGAACACTGAAGCTTTCTTT,CASSQSDSDTNTEAFF
.,TRBJ1-1,TRBV5-6,.,TGTGCCAGCAGCCGGAGGGTGAGCACTGAAGCTTTCTTT,CASSRRVSTEAFF
.,TRBJ2-7,TRBV7-3,.,TGTGCCAGCAGCCCTGGGGGTCAGGGAACCTACGAGCAGTACTTC,CASSPGGQGTYEQYF
.,TRBJ2-1,TRBV11-2,.,TGTGCCAGCAGCTTAGGGGGAGTGGGAAATGAGCAGTTCTTC,CASSLGGVGNEQFF
.,TRBJ2-3,TRBV18,.,TGTGCCAGCTCACCAGTCGGGAGAACAGATACGCAGTATTTT,CASSPVGRTDTQYF
TRBD1,TRBJ2-3,TRBV6-1,.,TGTGCCAGCAGTGAACAGGGGGCGCCTGGCACAGATACGCAGTATTTT,CASSEQGAPGTDTQYF
.,TRBJ2-3,TRBV19,.,TGTGCCAGTAGTATTGGCCAGTTGGATACGCAGTATTTT,CASSIGQLDTQYF
.,TRBJ2-7,TRBV16,once,TGTGCCAGCAGCCAAGTTTCGGGCCCCTCCTACGAGCAGTACTTC,CASSQVSGPSYEQYF
.,TRBJ1-1,TRBV2,.,TGTGCCAGCAGTGGACAGGAGAGCATTGAAGCTTTCTTT,CASSGQESIEAFF
TRBD1,TRBJ1-2,TRBV4-2,.,TGTGCCAGCAGCAAAACACAGGGGGCGCAAGGCTACACCTTC,CASSKTQGAQGYTF
.,TRBJ2-7,TRBV6-5,.,TGTGCCAGCAGCCCGGGCCCGAAAACCCACGAGCAGTACTTC,CASSPGPKTHEQYF
.,TRBJ2-3,TRBV7-2,.,TGTGCCAGCAGCTATGAGCCGGGTACGCAGTATTTT,CASSYEPGTQYF
TRBD1,TRBJ2-7,TRBV18,.,TGTGCCAGCTCACCGGCAGGGGGTTACGAGCAGTACTTC,CASSPAGGYEQYF
.,TRBJ2-1,TRBV7-9,.,TGTGCCAGCAGCCTCGATCGGGGAACATACAATGAGCAGTTCTTC,CASSLDRGTYNEQFF
.,TRBJ2-5,TRBV7-2,.,TGTGCCAGCAGCTTAGGATGGGGCAGAAAGCAAGAGACCCAGTACTTC,CASSLGWGRKQETQYF
TRBD1,TRBJ2-1,TRBV27,.,TGTGCCAGCAGTTTCTCGACAGGGGGGGTTTTGTACAATGAGCAGTTCTTC,CASSFSTGGVLYNEQFF
.,TRBJ2-2,TRBV4-1,.,TGCGCCAGCAGCCACACCCGGGGCAGGGGCACCGGGGAGCTGTTTTTT,CASSHTRGRGTGELFF
.,TRBJ1-1,TRBV18,.,TGTGCCAGCTCACCCCAGACGGTGAACACTGAAGCTTTCTTT,CASSPQTVNTEAFF